This T cell receptor (beta chain) came from a study of blood T cell repertoires in COVID-19. The V and J ends lost 3 bases and 8 bases, in that order; junction bases with no gene match: 6. The CDR3 consists of 14 residues. Germline V gene sequence: CDR1 LGHDT, CDR2 YNNKEL (reference sequence). TCRdb's table, derived via immunoSEQ multiplex PCR, lists solely in-frame clones and lacks some. Altogether approximately 200,000 clones are present, 84% being singletons, with the ten largest covering around 3.1%. V gene TRBV3-1 (or the pseudogene TRBV3-2) combines with J gene TRBJ2-2; 7 positions agree with TRBD1. The sequence was collected from a woman aged 30 to 39 who had recovered from COVID-19. Sequencing was carried out using peripheral blood. The CDR3 loop reads CASSHDRVAGELFF. The CDR3 coding sequence is TGTGCCAGCAGCCATGACAGGGTCGCGGGGGAGCTGTTTTTT.